Sequencing of this T cell receptor beta chain was carried out in a study of blood T cells in healthy people across ages. A second PCR of about 6 to 11 cycles used a sample-barcoded 5' primer and a J-beta primer mix. MiXCR, applied by TCRdb to the 5' RACE reads, yields one record per CDR3 protein. The sample yields hundreds of thousands of distinct CDR3 sequences, more than 55% seen once. The CDR3 sequence is 14 residues long. The V gene's germline CDR1 is SGHRS and CDR2 YFSETQ. This clonotype was seen a single time. The rearrangement uses TRBV5-1 and TRBJ2-7; 9 nucleotides line up with TRBD1. Near its end, the DNA agrees better with TRBJ2-5, so the J call may be wrong. The receptor comes from a man in his forties or fifties in good health. The sample taken for sequencing was blood. The CDR3 region is CASSDRDRAETQYF. CDR3 in DNA: TGCGCCAGCAGCGACCGGGACAGGGCGGAGACCCAGTACTTC.